This T cell receptor beta chain was sequenced for a study of T cell changes during pregnancy in multiple sclerosis. Produced via immunoSEQ multiplex PCR; TCRdb's table is partial and in-frame only. The sample holds around 54,000 clones, nearly 95% seen once. Germline values: CDR1 GTSNPN, CDR2 SVGIG (reference sequence). V was cut by 2 bases and J by 2 bases, with 15 bases left in between. The CDR3 has 16 amino acids. The source is a female donor in good health, enrolled as a control in a pregnancy study. The source material was CD4+ T cells from peripheral blood mononuclear cells, sampled after pregnancy. This rearrangement joins TRBV30 to TRBJ1-4; TRBD1 might be the D (5 bases). The CDR3 DNA reads as TGTGCCTGGAGTTTTGACTCTTGGGGCACTAATGAAAAACTGTTTTTT. This sequence encodes CAWSFDSWGTNEKLFF. The entire variable domain, with the rest obtained from reference TRBV30 and TRBJ1-4, is as follows: SQTIHQWPATLVQPVGSPLSLECTVEGTSNPNLYWYRQAAGRGLQLLFYSVGIGQISSEVPQNLSASRPQDRQFILSSKKLLLSDSGFYLCAWSFDSWGTNEKLFFGSGTQLSVL.